Sequencing of this TCR beta chain was carried out in a study of blood T cell repertoires in COVID-19. Study details: The samples span acute and convalescent COVID-19 from the United States, Italy and Spain. T cells, B-cell-depleted T cells, or PBMCs provided the cDNA or gDNA that served as material.

Enrolment of Seattle patients took place during active infection, and they were followed longitudinally. The germline V gene encodes CDR1 LNHNV and CDR2 YYDKDF (reference sequence). The CDR3 is 14 amino acids. V shed 3 bases and J 9 bases; nucleotides not matched to a gene: 7. Authors' methods: For nucleated cells, counts were estimated from reference gene primer amplification. The repertoire was sequenced with immunoSEQ multiplex PCR; TCRdb's copy has only in-frame clones and lacks some. D and trimming were read from the DNA, whereas the V and J calls and clone size are those reported in that table. Of over 70,000 clones listed, about four fifths are singletons.

This TCR was sampled from a man aged 70-80 years with COVID-19, enrolled during active disease. The genes are TRBV15 and TRBJ1-5, with TRBD1 matching 8 bases. Sequencing was carried out using peripheral blood. The CDR3 DNA reads as TGTGCCACCAGCAGGGACAGGGCAATCCGGCCCCAGCATTTT. Translation: CATSRDRAIRPQHF.